One and the same sample provided the 3 T cell receptor beta chains below, sequenced in a study of Ad26.COV2.S vaccination and SARS-CoV-2 variants. The assay was immunoSEQ multiplex PCR, and TCRdb's table has in-frame clones only and misses some. The sample has just over 350,000 clones, around 83% seen once. Treatment noted: roughly 19 received Ad26.COV2.S at low or high dose, single or two shots; several received placebo; per-sample allocation not given. On day 63 after the first injection, vaccine and placebo recipients gave samples. Specimen: peripheral blood, collected in a trial of Ad26.COV2.S vaccine versus placebo. Every receptor here comes from a person between 18 and 65 years old who received the Ad26.COV2.S COVID-19 vaccine or a placebo.

CDR3 sequence reads: CASSRGRNTEAFF. The CDR3 DNA is TGCGCCAGCAGCCGCGGAAGGAACACTGAAGCTTTCTTT. This rearrangement joins TRBV4-3 to TRBJ1-1; D is unresolved. Trimming shortened V by 4 bases and J by 1 base, and 7 bases separated the two germline ends. Germline CDR1 reads LGHNA; CDR2 reads YSLEER. The CDR3 is 13 residues long.

V is TRBV5-8 and J is TRBJ2-1; D is perhaps TRBD2 (6 bases). Looked up from germline, CDR1 is SGHTS and CDR2 is YDEGEE. V was trimmed by 4 bases and J by 0 bases, leaving 14 bases between them. This CDR3 has 16 amino acids. CDR3 DNA sequence: TGTGCCAGCAGCCAGGACTACTTGAGCTCCTACAATGAGCAGTTCTTC. Amino acids: CASSQDYLSSYNEQFF.

This clone was counted a single time. The V gene is TRBV11-2, the J gene TRBJ1-1; 8 bases map to TRBD1. Germline loops: CDR1 SGHAT, CDR2 FQNNGV. CDR3 length: 15 amino acids. V was pared by 5 bases and J by 5 bases, with 10 bases of the junction left unmatched. CDR3 nucleotide sequence: TGTGCCAGCAGCCTCCGACAGGGGACGGGGACTGAAGCTTTCTTT. It yields the protein CASSLRQGTGTEAFF.